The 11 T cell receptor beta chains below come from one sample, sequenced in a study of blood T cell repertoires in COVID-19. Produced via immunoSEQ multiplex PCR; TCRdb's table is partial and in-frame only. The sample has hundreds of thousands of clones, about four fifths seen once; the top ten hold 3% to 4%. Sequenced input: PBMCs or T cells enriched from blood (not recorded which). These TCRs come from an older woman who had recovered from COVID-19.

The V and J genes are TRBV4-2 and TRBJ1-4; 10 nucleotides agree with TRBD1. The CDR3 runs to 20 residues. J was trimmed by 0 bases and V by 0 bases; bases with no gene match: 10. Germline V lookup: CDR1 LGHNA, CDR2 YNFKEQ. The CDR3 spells CASSQDRPGQGTATNEKLFF. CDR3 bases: TGTGCCAGCAGCCAAGACCGGCCGGGACAGGGGACTGCAACTAATGAAAAACTGTTTTTT.

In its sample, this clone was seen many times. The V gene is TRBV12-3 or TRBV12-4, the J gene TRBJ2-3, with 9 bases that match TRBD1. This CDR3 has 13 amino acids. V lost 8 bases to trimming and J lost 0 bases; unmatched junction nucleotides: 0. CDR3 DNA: TGTGCCAGCGGGACAGGGAGCACAGATACGCAGTATTTT. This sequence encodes CASGTGSTDTQYF.

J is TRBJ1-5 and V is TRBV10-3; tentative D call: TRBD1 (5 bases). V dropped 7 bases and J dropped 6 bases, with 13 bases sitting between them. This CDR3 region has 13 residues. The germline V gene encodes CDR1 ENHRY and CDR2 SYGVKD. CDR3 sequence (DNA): TGTGCCATCAATGGGGCAGTATCTCAGCCCCAGCATTTT. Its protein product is CAINGAVSQPQHF.

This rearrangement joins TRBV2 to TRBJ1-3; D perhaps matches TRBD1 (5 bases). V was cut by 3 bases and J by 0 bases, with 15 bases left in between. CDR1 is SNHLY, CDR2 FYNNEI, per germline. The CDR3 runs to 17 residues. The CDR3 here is CASSDYTGGSSGNTIYF. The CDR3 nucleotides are TGTGCCAGCAGTGACTACACGGGGGGGAGCTCTGGAAACACCATATATTTT.

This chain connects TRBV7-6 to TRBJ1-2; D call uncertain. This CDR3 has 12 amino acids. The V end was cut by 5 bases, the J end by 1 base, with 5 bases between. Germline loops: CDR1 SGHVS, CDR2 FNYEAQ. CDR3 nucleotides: TGTGCCAGCAGCCTCTATAACTATGGCTACACCTTC. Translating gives CASSLYNYGYTF.

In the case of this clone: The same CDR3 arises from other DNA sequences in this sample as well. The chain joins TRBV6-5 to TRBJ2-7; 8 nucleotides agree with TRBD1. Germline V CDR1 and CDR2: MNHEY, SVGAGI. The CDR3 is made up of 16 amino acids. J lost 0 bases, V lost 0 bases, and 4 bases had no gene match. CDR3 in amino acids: CASSYSTGEDSYEQYF. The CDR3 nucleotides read TGTGCCAGCAGTTACTCGACAGGGGAAGACTCCTACGAGCAGTACTTC.

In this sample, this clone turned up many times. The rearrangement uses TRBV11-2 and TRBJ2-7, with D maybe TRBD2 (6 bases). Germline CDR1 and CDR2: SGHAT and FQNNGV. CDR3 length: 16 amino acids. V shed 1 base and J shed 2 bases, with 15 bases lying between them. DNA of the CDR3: TGTGCCAGCAGCTTAGGTGGGTCCGGGAGTACCTACGAGCAGTACTTC. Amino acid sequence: CASSLGGSGSTYEQYF.

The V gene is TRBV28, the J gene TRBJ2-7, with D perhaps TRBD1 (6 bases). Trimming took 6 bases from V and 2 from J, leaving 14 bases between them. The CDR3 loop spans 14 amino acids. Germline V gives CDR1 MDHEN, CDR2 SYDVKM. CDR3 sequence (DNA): TGTGCCAGCAGGCAAACGACAGGCCCCTACGAGCAGTACTTC. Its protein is CASRQTTGPYEQYF.

CDR3 region: CASSYWTGTGVNEQFF. The CDR3 DNA reads as TGTGCCAGCAGTTACTGGACCGGGACAGGGGTCAATGAGCAGTTCTTC. J is TRBJ2-1 and V is TRBV6-5; 10 bases agree with TRBD1. This CDR3 is built from 16 residues. The V segment lost 1 base and the J segment 6 bases; nucleotides outside the gene matches: 6. CDR1 MNHEY and CDR2 SVGAGI come from the germline V gene.

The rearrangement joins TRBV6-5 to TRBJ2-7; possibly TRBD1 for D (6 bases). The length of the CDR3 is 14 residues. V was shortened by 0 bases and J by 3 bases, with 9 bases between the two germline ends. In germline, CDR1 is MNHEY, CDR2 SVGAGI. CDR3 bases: TGTGCCAGCAGTTACTCGAGAGGGGGCTACGAGCAGTACTTC. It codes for CASSYSRGGYEQYF.

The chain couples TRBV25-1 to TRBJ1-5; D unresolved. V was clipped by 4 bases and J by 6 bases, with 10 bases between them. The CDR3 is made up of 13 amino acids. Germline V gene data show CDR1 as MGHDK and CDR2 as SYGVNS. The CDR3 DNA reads TGTGCCAGCAGTGGCTCCCGCGGTCAGCCCCAGCATTTT. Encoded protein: CASSGSRGQPQHF.